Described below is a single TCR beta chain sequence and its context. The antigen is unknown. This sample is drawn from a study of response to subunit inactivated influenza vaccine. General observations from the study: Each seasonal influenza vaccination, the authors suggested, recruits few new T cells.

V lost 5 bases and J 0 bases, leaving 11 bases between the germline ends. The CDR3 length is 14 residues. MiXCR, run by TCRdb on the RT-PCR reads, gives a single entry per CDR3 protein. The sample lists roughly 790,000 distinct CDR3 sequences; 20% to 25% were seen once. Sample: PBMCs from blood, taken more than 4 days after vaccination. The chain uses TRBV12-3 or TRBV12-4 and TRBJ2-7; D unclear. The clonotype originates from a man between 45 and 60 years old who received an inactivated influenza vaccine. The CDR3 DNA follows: TGTGCCAGCAGTCCTCTGCTGACCTCCTACGAGCAGTACTTC. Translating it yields CASSPLLTSYEQYF.